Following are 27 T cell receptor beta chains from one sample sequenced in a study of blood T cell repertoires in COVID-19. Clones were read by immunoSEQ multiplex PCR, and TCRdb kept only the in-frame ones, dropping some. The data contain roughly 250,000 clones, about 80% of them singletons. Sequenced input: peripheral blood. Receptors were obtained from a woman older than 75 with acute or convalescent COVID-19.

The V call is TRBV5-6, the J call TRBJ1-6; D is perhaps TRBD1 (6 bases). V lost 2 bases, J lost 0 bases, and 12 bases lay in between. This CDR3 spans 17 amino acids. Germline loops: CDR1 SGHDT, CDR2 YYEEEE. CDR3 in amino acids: CASSFRTVSSYNSPLHF. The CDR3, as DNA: TGTGCCAGCAGCTTTAGGACAGTGAGCTCCTATAATTCACCCCTCCACTTT.

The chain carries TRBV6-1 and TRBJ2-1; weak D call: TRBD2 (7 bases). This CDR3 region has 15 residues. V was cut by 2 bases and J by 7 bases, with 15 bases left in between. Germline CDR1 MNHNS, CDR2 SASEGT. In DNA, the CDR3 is TGTGCCAGCAGTGAATCCTGGGGGGGCGGAAATGAGCAGTTCTTC. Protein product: CASSESWGGGNEQFF.

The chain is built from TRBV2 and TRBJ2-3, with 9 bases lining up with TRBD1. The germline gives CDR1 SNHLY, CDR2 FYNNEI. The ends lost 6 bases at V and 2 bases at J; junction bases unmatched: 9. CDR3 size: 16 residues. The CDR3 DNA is TGTGCCAGCAGACACCGGGACAGGGAGTCCACAGATACGCAGTATTTT. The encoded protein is CASRHRDRESTDTQYF.

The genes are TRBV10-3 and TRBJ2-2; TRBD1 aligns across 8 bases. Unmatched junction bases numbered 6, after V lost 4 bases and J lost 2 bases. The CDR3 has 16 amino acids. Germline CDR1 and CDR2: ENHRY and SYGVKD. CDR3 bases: TGTGCCATCAGTGGTCCCGGGACAGGTAACACCGGGGAGCTGTTTTTT. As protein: CAISGPGTGNTGELFF.

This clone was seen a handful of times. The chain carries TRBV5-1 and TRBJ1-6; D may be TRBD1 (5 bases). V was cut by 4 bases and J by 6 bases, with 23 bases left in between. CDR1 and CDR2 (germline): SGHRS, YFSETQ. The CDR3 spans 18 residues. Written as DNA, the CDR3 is TGCGCCAGCAGCGCGACTAGCGGGGGGTATCCCTCTAATTCACCCCTCCACTTT. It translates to CASSATSGGYPSNSPLHF.

DNA for the CDR3: TGTGCCAGCAGGCGGGACCCTAGCACAGATACGCAGTATTTT. Residues: CASRRDPSTDTQYF. This chain uses TRBV6-5 with TRBJ2-3, with TRBD2 as a possible D gene (6 bases). CDR3 length: 14 residues. The germline V gene encodes CDR1 MNHEY and CDR2 SVGAGI. V lost 6 bases and J 0 bases, leaving 10 bases between the germline ends.

This CDR3 is CASSPAGGVNEKLFF. Here the CDR3 DNA reads TGTGCCAGCAGCCCTGCGGGGGGCGTTAATGAAAAACTGTTTTTT. This chain connects TRBV7-9 to TRBJ1-4; a possible D gene is TRBD1 (6 bases). Germline-derived CDR1 and CDR2 are SEHNR and FQNEAQ (reference sequence). The CDR3 runs to 15 residues. The V and J ends lost 5 bases and 4 bases respectively, with 14 bases between them.

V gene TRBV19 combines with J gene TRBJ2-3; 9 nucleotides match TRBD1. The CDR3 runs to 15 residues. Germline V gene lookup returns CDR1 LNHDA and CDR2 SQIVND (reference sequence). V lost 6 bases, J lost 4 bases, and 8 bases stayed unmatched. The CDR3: CASRLGTGLADTQYF. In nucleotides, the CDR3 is TGTGCCAGTAGGCTCGGGACAGGGCTGGCAGATACGCAGTATTTT.

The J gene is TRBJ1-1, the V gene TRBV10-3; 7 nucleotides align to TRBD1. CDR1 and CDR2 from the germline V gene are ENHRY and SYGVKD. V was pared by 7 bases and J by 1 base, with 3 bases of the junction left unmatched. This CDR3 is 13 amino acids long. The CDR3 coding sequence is TGTGCCATCAACGACAGGGCGAACACTGAAGCTTTCTTT. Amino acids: CAINDRANTEAFF.

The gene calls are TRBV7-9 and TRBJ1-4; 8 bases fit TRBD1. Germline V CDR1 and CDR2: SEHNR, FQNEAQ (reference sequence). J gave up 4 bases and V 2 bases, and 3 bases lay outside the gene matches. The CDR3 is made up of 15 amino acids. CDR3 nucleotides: TGTGCCAGCAGCTTAAACAGGGGGAGTAATGAAAAACTGTTTTTT. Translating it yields CASSLNRGSNEKLFF. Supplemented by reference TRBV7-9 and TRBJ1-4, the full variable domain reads DTGVSQNPRHKITKRGQNVTFRCDPISEHNRLYWYRQTLGQGPEFLTYFQNEAQLEKSRLLSDRFSAERPKGSFSTLEIQRTEQGDSAMYLCASSLNRGSNEKLFFGSGTQLSVL.

The CDR3 region is CASSLPGGAKDTQYF. The CDR3 coding sequence is TGCGCCAGCAGCTTGCCCGGGGGGGCCAAAGATACGCAGTATTTT. V usage is TRBV5-1 and J usage is TRBJ2-3; 8 bases align to TRBD2. Losses at the gene ends were 1 base for V and 5 bases for J; bases not matched to a gene: 6. Germline-derived CDR1 and CDR2 are SGHRS and YFSETQ. This CDR3 has 15 residues.

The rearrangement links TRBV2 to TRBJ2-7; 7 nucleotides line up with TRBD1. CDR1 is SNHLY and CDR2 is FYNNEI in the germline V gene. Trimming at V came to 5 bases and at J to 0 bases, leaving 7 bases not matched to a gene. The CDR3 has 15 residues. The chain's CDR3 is CASSKEGQSSYEQYF. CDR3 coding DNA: TGTGCCAGCAGTAAAGAGGGACAGTCCTCCTACGAGCAGTACTTC.

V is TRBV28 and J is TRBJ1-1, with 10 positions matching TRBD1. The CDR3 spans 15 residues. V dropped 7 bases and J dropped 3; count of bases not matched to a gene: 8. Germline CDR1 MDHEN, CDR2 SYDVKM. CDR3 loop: CASIGQGDWDTEAFF. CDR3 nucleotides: TGTGCCAGCATTGGACAGGGGGATTGGGACACTGAAGCTTTCTTT.

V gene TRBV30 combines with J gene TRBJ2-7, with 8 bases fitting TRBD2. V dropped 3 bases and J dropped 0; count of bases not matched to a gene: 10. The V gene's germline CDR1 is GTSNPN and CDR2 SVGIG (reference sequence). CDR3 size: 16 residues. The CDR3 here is CAWSPPGLAGSYEQYF. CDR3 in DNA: TGTGCCTGGAGCCCCCCCGGGCTAGCGGGCTCCTACGAGCAGTACTTC.

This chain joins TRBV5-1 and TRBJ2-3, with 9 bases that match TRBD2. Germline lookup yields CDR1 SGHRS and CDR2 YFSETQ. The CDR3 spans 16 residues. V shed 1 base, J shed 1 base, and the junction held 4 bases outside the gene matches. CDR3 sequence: CASSLRRGGRTDTQYF. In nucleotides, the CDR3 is TGCGCCAGCAGCTTGCGGCGGGGGGGCCGCACAGATACGCAGTATTTT. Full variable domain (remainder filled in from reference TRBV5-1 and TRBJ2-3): KAGVTQTPRYLIKTRGQQVTLSCSPISGHRSVSWYQQTPGQGLQFLFEYFSETQRNKGNFPGRFSGRQFSNSRSEMNVSTLELGDSALYLCASSLRRGGRTDTQYFGPGTRLTVL.

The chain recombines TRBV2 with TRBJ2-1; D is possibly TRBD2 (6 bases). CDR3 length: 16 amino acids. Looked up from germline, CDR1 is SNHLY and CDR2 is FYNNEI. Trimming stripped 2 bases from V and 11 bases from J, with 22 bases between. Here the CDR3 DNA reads TGTGCCAGCAGTGAATTAGGGTGGGAGGTAGCAGGGAAGCAGTTCTTC. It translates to CASSELGWEVAGKQFF.

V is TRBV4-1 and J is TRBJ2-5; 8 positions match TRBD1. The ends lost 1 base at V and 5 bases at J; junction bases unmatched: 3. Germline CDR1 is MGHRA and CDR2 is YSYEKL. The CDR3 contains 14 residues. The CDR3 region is CASSQGTGKETQYF. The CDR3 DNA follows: TGCGCCAGCAGCCAAGGGACAGGGAAGGAGACCCAGTACTTC.

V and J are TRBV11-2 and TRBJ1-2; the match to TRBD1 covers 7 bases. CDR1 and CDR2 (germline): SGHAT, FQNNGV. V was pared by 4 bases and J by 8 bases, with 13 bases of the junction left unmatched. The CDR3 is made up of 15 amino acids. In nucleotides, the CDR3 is TGTGCCAGCAGCTCGAGTGGCAGGGGGTTGCTCGGCTACACCTTC. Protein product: CASSSSGRGLLGYTF.

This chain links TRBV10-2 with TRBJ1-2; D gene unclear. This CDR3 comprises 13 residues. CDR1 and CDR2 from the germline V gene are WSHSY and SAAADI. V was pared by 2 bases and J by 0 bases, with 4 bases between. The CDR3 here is CASSEPANYGYTF. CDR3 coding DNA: TGCGCCAGCAGTGAGCCAGCTAACTATGGCTACACCTTC.

This CDR3 is CASSVQGSFNEQFF. The CDR3 DNA reads TGTGCCAGCAGTGTGCAGGGATCGTTCAATGAGCAGTTCTTC. The chain is built from TRBV2 and TRBJ2-1; a weak D match, TRBD1 (5 bases). V lost 4 bases, J lost 6 bases, and 13 bases lay in between. Germline CDR1 SNHLY, CDR2 FYNNEI. The CDR3 consists of 14 residues.

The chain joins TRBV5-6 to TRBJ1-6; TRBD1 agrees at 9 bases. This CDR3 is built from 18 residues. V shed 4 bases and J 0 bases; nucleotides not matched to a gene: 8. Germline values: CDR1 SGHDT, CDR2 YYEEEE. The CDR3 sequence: CASSPGTGTSSYNSPLHF. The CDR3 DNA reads TGTGCCAGCAGCCCCGGGACAGGGACGAGCTCCTATAATTCACCCCTCCACTTT.

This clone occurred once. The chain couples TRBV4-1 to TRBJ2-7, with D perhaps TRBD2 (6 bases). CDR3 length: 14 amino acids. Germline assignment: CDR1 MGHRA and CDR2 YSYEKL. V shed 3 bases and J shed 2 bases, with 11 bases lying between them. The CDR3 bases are TGCGCCAGCAGCCAGGTGGAGGGGCCCTACGAGCAGTACTTC. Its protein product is CASSQVEGPYEQYF.

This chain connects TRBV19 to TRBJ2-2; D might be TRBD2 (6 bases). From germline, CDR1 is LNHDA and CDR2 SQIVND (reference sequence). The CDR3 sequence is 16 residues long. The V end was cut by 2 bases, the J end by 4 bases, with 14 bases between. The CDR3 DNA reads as TGTGCCAGTAGTATACGTAAGCGGGCAACCACCGGGGAGCTGTTTTTT. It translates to CASSIRKRATTGELFF.

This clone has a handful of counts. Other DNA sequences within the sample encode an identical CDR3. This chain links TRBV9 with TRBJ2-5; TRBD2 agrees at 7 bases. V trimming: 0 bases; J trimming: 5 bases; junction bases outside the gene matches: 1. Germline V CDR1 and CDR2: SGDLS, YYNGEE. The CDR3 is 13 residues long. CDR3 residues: CASSVGGGETQYF. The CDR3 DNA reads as TGTGCCAGCAGCGTAGGGGGAGGGGAGACCCAGTACTTC.

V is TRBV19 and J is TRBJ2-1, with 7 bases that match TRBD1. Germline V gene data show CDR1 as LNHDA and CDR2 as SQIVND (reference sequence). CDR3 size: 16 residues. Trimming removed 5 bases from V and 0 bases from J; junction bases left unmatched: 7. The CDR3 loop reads CASSSPGTVSYNEQFF. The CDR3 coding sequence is TGTGCCAGTAGTTCCCCCGGGACAGTCTCCTACAATGAGCAGTTCTTC. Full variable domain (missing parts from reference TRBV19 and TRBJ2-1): DGGITQSPKYLFRKEGQNVTLSCEQNLNHDAMYWYRQDPGQGLRLIYYSQIVNDFQKGDIAEGYSVSREKKESFPLTVTSAQKNPTAFYLCASSSPGTVSYNEQFFGPGTRLTVL.

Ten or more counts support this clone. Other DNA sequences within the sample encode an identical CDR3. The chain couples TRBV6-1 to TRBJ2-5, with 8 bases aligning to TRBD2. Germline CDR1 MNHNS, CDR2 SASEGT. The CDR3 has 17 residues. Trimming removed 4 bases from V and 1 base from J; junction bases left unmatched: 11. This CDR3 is CASSVGSLAGTQETQYF. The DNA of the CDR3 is TGTGCCAGCAGTGTGGGGTCCTTAGCGGGGACCCAAGAGACCCAGTACTTC.

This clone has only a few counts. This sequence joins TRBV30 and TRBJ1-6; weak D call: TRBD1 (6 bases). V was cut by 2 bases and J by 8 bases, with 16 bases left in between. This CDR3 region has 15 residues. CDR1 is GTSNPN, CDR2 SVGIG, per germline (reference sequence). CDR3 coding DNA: TGTGCCTGGAGTACAGACAGGTTGACTTATTCACCCCTCCACTTT. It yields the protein CAWSTDRLTYSPLHF.